The clone carrying this TCR beta chain has just one count. Its specificity is not known. This specimen comes from a study of Graves' ophthalmopathy and Graves' hyperthyroidism. Germline loops: CDR1 SGHVS, CDR2 FQNEAQ. The V gene lost 7 bases and the J gene lost 2 bases, with 16 bases spanning the gap. The CDR3 sequence is 15 residues long. Overall study findings and caveats: Distinction of ophthalmopathy from stable hyperthyroidism by a 13-signature model reached 87.88% sensitivity and 75% to 84% specificity.

The authors amplified TCR beta CDR3 regions from RNA transcripts. HTBI-primed RT-PCR formed the first round, and a multiplex PCR formed the second. TCRdb called the multiplex PCR reads again in MiXCR, with one record for every CDR3 protein. The sample lists 580,000 or so distinct CDR3 sequences; approximately 35% were seen once. This receptor was identified in an adult man with Graves' hyperthyroidism. The source material was peripheral blood or thyroid tissue (not recorded which). V usage is TRBV7-8 and J usage is TRBJ2-3; a possible D gene is TRBD2 (5 bases). CDR3 sequence: CASNLGSVHTDTQYF. In nucleotides, the CDR3 is TGTGCCAGCAACTTGGGTAGCGTACACACAGATACGCAGTATTTT.